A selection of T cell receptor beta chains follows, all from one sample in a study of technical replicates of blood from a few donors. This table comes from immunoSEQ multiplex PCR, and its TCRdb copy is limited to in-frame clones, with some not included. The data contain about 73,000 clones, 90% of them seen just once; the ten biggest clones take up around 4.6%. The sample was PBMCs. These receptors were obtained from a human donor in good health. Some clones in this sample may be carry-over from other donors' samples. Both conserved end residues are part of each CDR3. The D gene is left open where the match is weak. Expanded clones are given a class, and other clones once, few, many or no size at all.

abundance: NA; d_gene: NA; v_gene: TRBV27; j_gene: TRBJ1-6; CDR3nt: TGTGCCAGCACCCCCTCTTGGGGGGGCTCACCCCTCCACTTT; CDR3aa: CASTPSWGGSPLHF
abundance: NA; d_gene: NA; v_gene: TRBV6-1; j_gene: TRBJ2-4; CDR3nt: TGTGCCAGCAGTGAATGGGAGGTGGCAGAAAACATTCAGTACTTC; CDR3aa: CASSEWEVAENIQYF
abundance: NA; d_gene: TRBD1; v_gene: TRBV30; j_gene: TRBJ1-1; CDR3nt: TGTGCCTGGAGTCTGGGACAGCCGAACACTGAAGCTTTCTTT; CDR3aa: CAWSLGQPNTEAFF
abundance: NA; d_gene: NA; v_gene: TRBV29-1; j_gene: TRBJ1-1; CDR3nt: TGCAGCGTTGCCCGGTACACTGAAGCTTTCTTT; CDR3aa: CSVARYTEAFF
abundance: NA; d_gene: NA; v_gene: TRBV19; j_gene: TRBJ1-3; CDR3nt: TGTGCCAGTAGTCGGGGGTTCCAGACTGGAAACACCATATATTTT; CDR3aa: CASSRGFQTGNTIYF
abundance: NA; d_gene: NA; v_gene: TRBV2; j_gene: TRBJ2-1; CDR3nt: TGTGCCAGGAGGAAAGGCGGGGAAATGAATGAGCAGTTCTTC; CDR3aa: CARRKGGEMNEQFF
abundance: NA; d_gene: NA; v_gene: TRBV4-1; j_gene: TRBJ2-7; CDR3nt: TGCGCCAGCAGCCAAGCCGGGACCACGGACAGGTACTTC; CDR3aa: CASSQAGTTDRYF
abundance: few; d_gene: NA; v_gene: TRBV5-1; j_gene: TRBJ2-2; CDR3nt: TGCGCCAGCAGCTTGGGACAACAGAACACCGGGGAGCTGTTTTTT; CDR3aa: CASSLGQQNTGELFF
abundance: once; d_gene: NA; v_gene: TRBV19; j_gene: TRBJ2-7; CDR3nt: TGTGCCAGTAGTATGGGGACAAACGAGCAGTACTTC; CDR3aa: CASSMGTNEQYF
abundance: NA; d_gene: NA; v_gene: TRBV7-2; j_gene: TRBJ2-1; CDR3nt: TGTGCCAGCAGCGTGGGGAGAGAATCCTACAATGAGCAGTTCTTC; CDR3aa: CASSVGRESYNEQFF
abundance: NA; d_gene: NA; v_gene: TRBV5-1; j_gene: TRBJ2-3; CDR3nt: TGCGCCAGCAGCTTGCGGGGGGCTGGCACAGATACGCAGTATTTT; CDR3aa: CASSLRGAGTDTQYF
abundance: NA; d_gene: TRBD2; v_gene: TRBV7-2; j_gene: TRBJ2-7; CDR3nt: TGTGCCAGCAGCTTAGGAGGGACTATGTCCTACGAGCAGTACTTC; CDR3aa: CASSLGGTMSYEQYF
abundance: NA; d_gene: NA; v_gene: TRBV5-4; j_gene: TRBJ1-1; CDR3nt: TGTGCCAGCAGCTTGGCGAGAAACACTGAAGCTTTCTTT; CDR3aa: CASSLARNTEAFF
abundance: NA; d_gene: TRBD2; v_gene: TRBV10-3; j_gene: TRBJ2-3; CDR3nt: TGTGCCATCGGAATAGCGGGGGGAGAAGATACGCAGTATTTT; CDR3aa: CAIGIAGGEDTQYF
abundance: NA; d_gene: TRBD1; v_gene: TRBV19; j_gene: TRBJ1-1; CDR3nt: TGTGCCAGTAGTATTAAACCGGGACAGGGCGGCACTGAAGCTTTCTTT; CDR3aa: CASSIKPGQGGTEAFF
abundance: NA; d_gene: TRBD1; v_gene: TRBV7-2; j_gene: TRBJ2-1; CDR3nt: TGTGCCAGCAGCCGGATCCGGGACAGGGCCTACAATGAGCAGTTCTTC; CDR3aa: CASSRIRDRAYNEQFF
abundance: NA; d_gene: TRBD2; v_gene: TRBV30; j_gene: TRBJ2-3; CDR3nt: TGTGCCTGGAGTGGAGATCTAGCGGGAGTTAGAGATACGCAGTATTTT; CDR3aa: CAWSGDLAGVRDTQYF
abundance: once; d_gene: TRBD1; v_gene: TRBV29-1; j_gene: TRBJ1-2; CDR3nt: TGCAGCGTTTCGGGGACAGGGGACACCTATGGCTACACCTTC; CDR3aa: CSVSGTGDTYGYTF
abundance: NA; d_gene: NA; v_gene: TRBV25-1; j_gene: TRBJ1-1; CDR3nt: TGTGCCAGCACCAAGACAGGCCTTAACACTGAAGCTTTCTTT; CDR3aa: CASTKTGLNTEAFF
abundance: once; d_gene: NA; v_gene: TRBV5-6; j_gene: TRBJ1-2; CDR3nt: TGTGCCAGCAGCTTGTTTATTACTTCTCGTGGCTACACCTTC; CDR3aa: CASSLFITSRGYTF
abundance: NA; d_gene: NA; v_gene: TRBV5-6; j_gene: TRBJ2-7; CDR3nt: TGTGCCAGCAGCCCGGACAGAAAAGTCTACGAGCAGTACTTC; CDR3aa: CASSPDRKVYEQYF
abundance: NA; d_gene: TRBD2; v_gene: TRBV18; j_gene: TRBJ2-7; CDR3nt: TGTGCCAGCTCCCCTGCGGGACTAGCCTCTTGGGAGCAGTACTTC; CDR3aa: CASSPAGLASWEQYF
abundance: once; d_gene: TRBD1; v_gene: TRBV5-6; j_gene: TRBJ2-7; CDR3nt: TGTGCCAGCAGCTCTGACAGGGGGTTCTACGAGCAGTACTTC; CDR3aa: CASSSDRGFYEQYF
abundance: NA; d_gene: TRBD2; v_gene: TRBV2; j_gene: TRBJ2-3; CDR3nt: TGTGCCAGCAGCGCGGGACTAGCGGGGGGGCTGGGAGATACGCAGTATTTT; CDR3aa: CASSAGLAGGLGDTQYF
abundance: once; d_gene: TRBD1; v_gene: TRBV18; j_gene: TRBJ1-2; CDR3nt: TGTGCCAGCTCCGTCCCCGGGACAGGGGCCAGCTATGGCTACACCTTC; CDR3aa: CASSVPGTGASYGYTF
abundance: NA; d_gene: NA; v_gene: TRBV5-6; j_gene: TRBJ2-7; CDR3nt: TGTGCCAGCAGCTTTCCTCGGCGACACTCCTACGAGCAGTACTTC; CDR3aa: CASSFPRRHSYEQYF
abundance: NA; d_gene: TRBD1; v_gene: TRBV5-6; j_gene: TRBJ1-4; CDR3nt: TGTGCCAGCAGCTTAGGGACAGGGGACTCTTTTGGACTGTTTTTT; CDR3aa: CASSLGTGDSFGLFF
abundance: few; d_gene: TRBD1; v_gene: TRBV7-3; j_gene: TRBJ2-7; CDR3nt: TGTGCCAGTTCCCCACAGGGGCCCTACGAGCAGTACTTC; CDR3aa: CASSPQGPYEQYF
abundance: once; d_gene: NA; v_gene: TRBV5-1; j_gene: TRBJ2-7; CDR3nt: TGCGCCAGCAGCCAGAGTTTGGGTGCAGGGAACGAGCAGTACTTC; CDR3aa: CASSQSLGAGNEQYF
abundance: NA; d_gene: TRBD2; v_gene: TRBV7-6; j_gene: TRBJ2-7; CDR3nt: TGTGCCAGCAGCCCTCTTAGCGGGAGGACCTCATACGAGCAGTACTTC; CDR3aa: CASSPLSGRTSYEQYF
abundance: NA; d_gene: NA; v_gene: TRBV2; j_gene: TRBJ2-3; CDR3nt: TGTGCCAGCAGTGAACTCCCGACAGATACGCAGTATTTT; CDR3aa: CASSELPTDTQYF
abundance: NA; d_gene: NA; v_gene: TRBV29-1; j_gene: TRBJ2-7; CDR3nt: TGCAGCGGCAGAGGGCAGCGCAGCAACGAGCAGTACTTC; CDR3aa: CSGRGQRSNEQYF